This T cell receptor beta chain was recorded in a study of monozygotic twins with inflammatory bowel disease. Amplification of TCRalpha and TCRbeta cDNA involved two nested PCRs that ran for 16 and 9 cycles. TCRdb reanalyzed the 5' RACE reads, giving one entry per CDR3 protein sequence and no DNA. The table lists 140,000 to 150,000 distinct CDR3 sequences. Input material: blood. The receptor's source is a human donor with ulcerative colitis or Crohn's disease, or a healthy co-twin of an affected twin (not recorded which).

CDR3 residues: CASSPGLPEGNEQFF. This chain connects TRBV12-3 or TRBV12-4 to TRBJ2-1; TCRdb picks TRBD2, but there is no DNA to check that call. CDR3 length: 15 residues.